This is a list of T cell receptor beta chains from one sample in a study of OX40 agonist ivuxolimab in advanced cancers. Profiled with immunoSEQ multiplex PCR; TCRdb holds only in-frame clones, not every one. The sample holds some 150,000 clones, about nine tenths seen once. Sequenced here: CD4+ or CD8+ T cells sorted from blood, sampled in a trial of the OX40 agonist ivuxolimab. These receptor sequences come from an adult with an advanced solid tumor such as melanoma, head and neck, liver or kidney cancer. CDR3s include the opening cysteine and the closing phenylalanine or tryptophan. The D gene is left open where the match is weak. The listing skips clone size in some rows; elsewhere it reads once, few, many or a size class.

size: few; D: -; V: TRBV28; J: TRBJ1-5; DNA: TGTGCCAGCAGTTTCCAGGGTTTTGGTCAGCCCCAGCATTTT; CDR3: CASSFQGFGQPQHF
size: -; D: -; V: TRBV19; J: TRBJ2-2; DNA: TGTGCCAGTACCCTGGGGGGATTCACCGGGGAGCTGTTTTTT; CDR3: CASTLGGFTGELFF
size: -; D: -; V: TRBV18; J: TRBJ1-2; DNA: TGTGCCAGCTCACCACCGCTCAAGGAGAATGGCTACACCTTC; CDR3: CASSPPLKENGYTF
size: -; D: -; V: TRBV9; J: TRBJ2-3; DNA: TGTGCCAGCAGCGGCAAAGAGAACACAGATACGCAGTATTTT; CDR3: CASSGKENTDTQYF
size: -; D: TRBD2; V: TRBV7-3; J: TRBJ2-3; DNA: TGTGCCAGCAGCGTAGGTAGCGGGAGCTACGGAGATACGCAGTATTTT; CDR3: CASSVGSGSYGDTQYF
size: -; D: -; V: TRBV18; J: TRBJ1-1; DNA: TGTGCCAGCTCACCAGGGGCAGGCTCGAACACTGAAGCTTTCTTT; CDR3: CASSPGAGSNTEAFF
size: -; D: -; V: TRBV4-1; J: TRBJ2-3; DNA: TGCGCCAGCAGCCAAGATTCCCGGGGGAATACGCAGTATTTT; CDR3: CASSQDSRGNTQYF
size: few; D: -; V: TRBV5-1; J: TRBJ2-7; DNA: TGCGCCAGCAGCTTGGCTGGCGGGTCGTTTGCCTACGAGCAGTACTTC; CDR3: CASSLAGGSFAYEQYF
size: -; D: -; V: TRBV28; J: TRBJ1-5; DNA: TGTGCCAGCAGTCCGAACGACGCATACTTGTCTCAGCCCCAGCATTTT; CDR3: CASSPNDAYLSQPQHF
size: few; D: -; V: TRBV2; J: TRBJ1-5; DNA: TGTGCCAGCAGTGGGGCTGCGGGCAATCAGCCCCAGCATTTT; CDR3: CASSGAAGNQPQHF
size: few; D: -; V: TRBV19; J: TRBJ1-5; DNA: TGTGCCAGTAGTCAAGGGTTAGGGCAGCCCCAGCATTTT; CDR3: CASSQGLGQPQHF
size: -; D: TRBD2; V: TRBV28; J: TRBJ2-1; DNA: TGTGCCAGCGTACTCGGGACTAGCGGGAGTTTTAAGAACAATGAGCAGTTCTTC; CDR3: CASVLGTSGSFKNNEQFF
size: -; D: TRBD2; V: TRBV28; J: TRBJ2-3; DNA: TGTGCTACCGGGGGGGGAGGAGGGTTCCAGTATTTT; CDR3: CATGGGGGFQYF
size: -; D: TRBD2; V: TRBV19; J: TRBJ2-3; DNA: TGTGCCAGTAGTATGGCTAGCGGGAGACCTAGCACAGATACGCAGTATTTT; CDR3: CASSMASGRPSTDTQYF
size: -; D: TRBD1; V: TRBV5-1; J: TRBJ2-7; DNA: TGCGCCAGCAGCTCCGGACAGGGGTACGAGCAGTACTTC; CDR3: CASSSGQGYEQYF
size: few; D: -; V: TRBV5-1; J: TRBJ1-2; DNA: TGCGCCAGCAGCGAGGGTTCCGAGGCGAACTATGGCTACACCTTC; CDR3: CASSEGSEANYGYTF
size: once; D: TRBD1; V: TRBV30; J: TRBJ1-2; DNA: TGTGCCTGCGTCGGACAGGGGTGGATCCATGGCTACACCTTC; CDR3: CACVGQGWIHGYTF
size: -; D: TRBD2; V: TRBV11-3; J: TRBJ2-1; DNA: TGTGCCAGCAGCTTAAACCCGACTAGCGGGAGTTGGGATGAGCAGTTCTTC; CDR3: CASSLNPTSGSWDEQFF
size: -; D: TRBD1; V: TRBV11-2; J: TRBJ1-3; DNA: TGTGCCAGCAGCCCGGACAGGGGTTTAACTGGAAACACCATATATTTT; CDR3: CASSPDRGLTGNTIYF
size: -; D: -; V: TRBV7-3; J: TRBJ2-7; DNA: TGTGCCAGCAGCGGGCATGGCTCCTACGAGCAGTACTTC; CDR3: CASSGHGSYEQYF
size: -; D: TRBD2; V: TRBV5-4; J: TRBJ2-1; DNA: TGTGCCAGCAGCCCCGGGACTAGCAAGAACAATGAGCAGTTCTTC; CDR3: CASSPGTSKNNEQFF
size: few; D: -; V: TRBV11-2; J: TRBJ1-2; DNA: TGTGCCAGCAGCTTAGATGCCCCCAGGGGTGGCGGCTACACCTTC; CDR3: CASSLDAPRGGGYTF
size: -; D: -; V: TRBV28; J: TRBJ1-1; DNA: TGTGCCAGCAGTCCCGGGGGGCGGGGGCGATTGGGGACTGAAGCTTTCTTT; CDR3: CASSPGGRGRLGTEAFF
size: -; D: -; V: TRBV28; J: TRBJ2-3; DNA: TGTGCCAGCAGTTTAGATATCGGTCCAGATACGCAGTATTTT; CDR3: CASSLDIGPDTQYF
size: -; D: TRBD2; V: TRBV5-3; J: TRBJ2-1; DNA: TGTGCCCGGCACGGGGCGGGAGGGTACAATGAGCAGTTCTTC; CDR3: CARHGAGGYNEQFF
size: -; D: -; V: TRBV29-1; J: TRBJ1-1; DNA: TGCAGCGTTGAAGTTTGGGCCAGCACTGAAGCTTTCTTT; CDR3: CSVEVWASTEAFF
size: once; D: TRBD1; V: TRBV18; J: TRBJ2-7; DNA: TGTGCCAGCTCGCCGGGACAGGGGACCTACGAGCAGTACTTC; CDR3: CASSPGQGTYEQYF
size: once; D: TRBD1; V: TRBV6-6; J: TRBJ2-7; DNA: TGTGCCAGCAGTCCCGGGACAGCCTACGAGCAGTACTTC; CDR3: CASSPGTAYEQYF
size: -; D: TRBD1; V: TRBV5-1; J: TRBJ2-1; DNA: TGCGCCAGCAGCTTGGGGACAGGGAGCAATGAGCAGTTCTTC; CDR3: CASSLGTGSNEQFF
size: -; D: -; V: TRBV6-5; J: TRBJ1-2; DNA: TGTGCCAGCAGCCCCGTGGCAGGCTATGGCTACACCTTC; CDR3: CASSPVAGYGYTF
size: -; D: -; V: TRBV6-1; J: TRBJ2-3; DNA: TGTGCCAGCAGCGGACTTTTTTCCTACACAGATACGCAGTATTTT; CDR3: CASSGLFSYTDTQYF
size: -; D: -; V: TRBV7-2; J: TRBJ2-3; DNA: TGTGCCAGCAGCTTAGCGGCCGGGGGCAGTGGTTTGGATACGCAGTATTTT; CDR3: CASSLAAGGSGLDTQYF
size: few; D: -; V: TRBV5-1; J: TRBJ2-2; DNA: TGCGCCAGCAGCCAATCCGGGACTTACACCGGGGAGCTGTTTTTT; CDR3: CASSQSGTYTGELFF
size: once; D: TRBD1; V: TRBV28; J: TRBJ1-2; DNA: TGTGCCAGCAGTTCCGGACAGGGGCAGGATGGCTACACCTTC; CDR3: CASSSGQGQDGYTF
size: -; D: TRBD1; V: TRBV30; J: TRBJ1-2; DNA: TGTGCCTGGGGACCGCCAGGGGGCTCTGGCTACACCTTC; CDR3: CAWGPPGGSGYTF
size: -; D: -; V: TRBV19; J: TRBJ1-1; DNA: TGTGCCAGTAGTATAGAGGGGCCTTGGGAAGCTTTCTTT; CDR3: CASSIEGPWEAFF
size: -; D: -; V: TRBV5-4; J: TRBJ2-7; DNA: TGTGCCAGCAGCTCTCTGGGACAAGACTCCTACGAGCAGTACTTC; CDR3: CASSSLGQDSYEQYF
size: -; D: -; V: TRBV6-9; J: TRBJ2-7; DNA: TGTGCCAGCAGGTCGTCCTACGAGCAGTACTTC; CDR3: CASRSSYEQYF
size: -; D: TRBD2; V: TRBV9; J: TRBJ2-3; DNA: TGTGCCAGCAGCCCTCGTAACCCCTTTTGGGAGGGAGCCTCCAGGGATACGCAGTATTTT; CDR3: CASSPRNPFWEGASRDTQYF
size: once; D: -; V: TRBV7-9; J: TRBJ1-2; DNA: TGTGCCAGCAGCTTATCAGGGTATGGCTACACCTTC; CDR3: CASSLSGYGYTF
size: -; D: -; V: TRBV28; J: TRBJ2-5; DNA: TGTGCCAGCAGTGCCCCCTCACGACAAGAGACCCAGTACTTC; CDR3: CASSAPSRQETQYF
size: -; D: TRBD1; V: TRBV7-9; J: TRBJ1-5; DNA: TGTGCCAGCAGCCCTTCGACAGGGGGCTTGATCAATCAGCCCCAGCATTTT; CDR3: CASSPSTGGLINQPQHF
size: once; D: -; V: TRBV29-1; J: TRBJ1-5; DNA: TGCAGCGTTGCTTGGGGGAACCAGCCCCAGCATTTT; CDR3: CSVAWGNQPQHF
size: -; D: TRBD1; V: TRBV18; J: TRBJ1-2; DNA: TGTGCCAGCTCACAACAGGGGGACGTGGGCTATGGCTACACCTTC; CDR3: CASSQQGDVGYGYTF
size: -; D: -; V: TRBV4-3; J: TRBJ2-5; DNA: TGCGCCAGCAGCCAAGAATTAAGGACCGAAGAGACCCAGTACTTC; CDR3: CASSQELRTEETQYF
size: -; D: -; V: TRBV19; J: TRBJ1-5; DNA: TGTGCCAGTAGCCCAGCCACCGGTTATCAGCCCCAGCATTTT; CDR3: CASSPATGYQPQHF
size: -; D: TRBD2; V: TRBV7-3; J: TRBJ2-7; DNA: TGTGCCAGCAGCTTAGAAGGACTAGCGGACGAGCAGTACTTC; CDR3: CASSLEGLADEQYF
size: -; D: -; V: TRBV18; J: TRBJ2-7; DNA: TGTGCCAGCTCACCCGGGACTTCCCACTCCTACGAGCAGTACTTC; CDR3: CASSPGTSHSYEQYF
size: -; D: TRBD1; V: TRBV7-8; J: TRBJ1-2; DNA: TGTGCCAGCAGCTTAGTGGGCAGGGGGTTGAATGGCTACACCTTC; CDR3: CASSLVGRGLNGYTF
size: -; D: -; V: TRBV2; J: TRBJ2-1; DNA: TGTGCCAGCAGTGCTGGCGCCGATACGAATGAGCAGTTCTTC; CDR3: CASSAGADTNEQFF
size: -; D: -; V: TRBV7-3; J: TRBJ1-1; DNA: TGTGCCAGCAGCCTGAATCCGGGACGTAGGATGGAGAACACTGAAGCTTTCTTT; CDR3: CASSLNPGRRMENTEAFF